This T cell receptor beta chain was found in a study of cytomegalovirus exposure and HLA in healthy donors. Looking at the study overall: Approximately 85 million unique TCRs from HLA-typed donors made up an early data release. Findings and caveats of the study: For most TCR beta V segments, an earlier analysis put the productive rate at about 87% or about 30% of the time. Later analysis suggested links between common viral pathogens and several top significant clusters. Altogether, 150 to 200 TCR beta chains were recorded as cytomegalovirus-associated.

The study ran its PCR with 60 Vbeta and 13 Jbeta primers. The assay was immunoSEQ multiplex PCR, and TCRdb's table has in-frame clones only and misses some. Here the sample spans fewer than 140,000 clones, roughly four fifths being singletons. As for this clone: Antigen specificity is unknown.

V shed 7 bases, J shed 0 bases, and the junction held 2 bases outside the gene matches. The CDR3 runs to 13 residues. Per the germline V gene, CDR1 is SGHTS and CDR2 is YDEGEE. The sequencing sample was made of PBMCs. The receptor was isolated from a man in his fifties or sixties in good health and CMV-seronegative. The gene calls are TRBV5-8 and TRBJ2-3; the match to TRBD2 covers 7 bases. The CDR3 sequence: CASWDYSTDTQYF. CDR3 DNA: TGTGCCAGCTGGGACTACAGCACAGATACGCAGTATTTT. Filled out from reference TRBV5-8 and TRBJ2-3, the complete variable domain reads EAGVTQSPTHLIKTRGQQATLRCSPISGHTSVYWYQQALGLGLQFLLWYDEGEERNRGNFPPRFSGRQFPNYSSELNVNALELEDSALYLCASWDYSTDTQYFGPGTRLTVL.